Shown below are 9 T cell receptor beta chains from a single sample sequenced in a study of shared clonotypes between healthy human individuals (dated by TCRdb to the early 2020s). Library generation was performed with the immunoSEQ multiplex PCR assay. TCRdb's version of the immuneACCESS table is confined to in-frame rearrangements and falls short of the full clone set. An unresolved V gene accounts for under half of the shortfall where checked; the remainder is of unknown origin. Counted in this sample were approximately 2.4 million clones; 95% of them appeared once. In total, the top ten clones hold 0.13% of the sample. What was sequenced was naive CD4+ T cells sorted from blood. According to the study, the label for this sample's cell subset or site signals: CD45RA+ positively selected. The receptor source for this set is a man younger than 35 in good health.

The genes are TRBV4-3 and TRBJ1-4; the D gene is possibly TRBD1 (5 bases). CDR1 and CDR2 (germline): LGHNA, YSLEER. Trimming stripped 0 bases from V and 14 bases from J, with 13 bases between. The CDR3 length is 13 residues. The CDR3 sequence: CASSQDWTTALFF. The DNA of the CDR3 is TGCGCCAGCAGCCAAGATTGGACGACAGCGCTGTTTTTT.

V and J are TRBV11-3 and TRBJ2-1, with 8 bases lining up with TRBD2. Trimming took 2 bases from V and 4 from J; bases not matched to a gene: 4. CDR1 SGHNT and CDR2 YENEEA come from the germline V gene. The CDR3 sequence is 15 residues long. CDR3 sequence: CASSLTAGVYNEQFF. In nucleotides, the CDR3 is TGTGCCAGCAGCTTAACAGCGGGAGTGTACAATGAGCAGTTCTTC.

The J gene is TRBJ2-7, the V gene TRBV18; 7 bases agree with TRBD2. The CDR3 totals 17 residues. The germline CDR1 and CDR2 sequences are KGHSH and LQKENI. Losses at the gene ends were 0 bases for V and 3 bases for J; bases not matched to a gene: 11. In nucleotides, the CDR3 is TGTGCCAGCTCACCACCGAACCCAGCGGGGACTTTCTACGAGCAGTACTTC. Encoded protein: CASSPPNPAGTFYEQYF.

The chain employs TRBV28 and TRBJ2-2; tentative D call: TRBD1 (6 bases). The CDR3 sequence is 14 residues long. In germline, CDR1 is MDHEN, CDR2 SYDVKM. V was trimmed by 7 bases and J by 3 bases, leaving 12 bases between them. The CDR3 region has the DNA TGTGCCAGCACCCCCAGGGGACACACCGGGGAGCTGTTTTTT. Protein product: CASTPRGHTGELFF. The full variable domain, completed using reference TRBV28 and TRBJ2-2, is DVKVTQSSRYLVKRTGEKVFLECVQDMDHENMFWYRQDPGLGLRLIYFSYDVKMKEKGDIPEGYSVSREKKERFSLILESASTNQTSMYLCASTPRGHTGELFFGEGSRLTVL.

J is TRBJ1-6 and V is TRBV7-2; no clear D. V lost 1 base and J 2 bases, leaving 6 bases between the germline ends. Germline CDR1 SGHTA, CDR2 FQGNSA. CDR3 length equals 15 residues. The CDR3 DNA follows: TGTGCCAGCAGCTTAGAGCTTCCCTATAATTCACCCCTCCACTTT. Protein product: CASSLELPYNSPLHF.

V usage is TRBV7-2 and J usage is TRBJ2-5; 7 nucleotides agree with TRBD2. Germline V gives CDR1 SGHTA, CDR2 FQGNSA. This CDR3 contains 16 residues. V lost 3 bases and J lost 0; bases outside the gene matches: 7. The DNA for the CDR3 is TGTGCCAGCAGCTTTAGATCTAGCGGAAACCAAGAGACCCAGTACTTC. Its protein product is CASSFRSSGNQETQYF.

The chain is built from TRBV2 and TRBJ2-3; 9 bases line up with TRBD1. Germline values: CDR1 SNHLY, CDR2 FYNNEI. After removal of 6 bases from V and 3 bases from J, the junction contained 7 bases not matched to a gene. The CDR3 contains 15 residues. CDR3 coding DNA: TGTGCCAGCAGGGGTACAGGGGGCGTAACAGATACGCAGTATTTT. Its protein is CASRGTGGVTDTQYF.

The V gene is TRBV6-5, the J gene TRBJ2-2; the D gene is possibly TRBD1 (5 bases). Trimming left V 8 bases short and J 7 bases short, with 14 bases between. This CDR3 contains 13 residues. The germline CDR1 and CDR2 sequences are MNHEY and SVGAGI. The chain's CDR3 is CASLMGLGGELFF. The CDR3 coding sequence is TGTGCCAGCCTTATGGGGCTCGGCGGGGAGCTGTTTTTT.

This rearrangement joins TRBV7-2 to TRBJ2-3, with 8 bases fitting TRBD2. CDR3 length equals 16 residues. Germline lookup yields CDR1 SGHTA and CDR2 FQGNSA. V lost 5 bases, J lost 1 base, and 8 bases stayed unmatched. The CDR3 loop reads CASSPLTSEGTDTQYF. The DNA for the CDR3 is TGTGCCAGCAGCCCCCTGACTAGCGAGGGCACAGATACGCAGTATTTT.